This TCR beta chain comes out of a study of human T cells and chemical hapten exposure. As for the study in general: TCR yields per sample varied, mainly owing to small pooled library volume differences. Overall study results and limits: Sensitization with DPC brought no change to TCRs above 1 in 1000 in frequency.

Time point denoted: healthy volunteer bleed at 6 weeks. Total RNA extraction was carried out from unfractionated whole blood. It was the library that attached unique molecular identifiers to individual cDNA molecules. In the original processing: TCRs per sample had a median of approximately 96,000 and ranged from about 20,000 to 700,000. TCRdb called the RACE reads again in MiXCR, with one record for every CDR3 protein. TCRdb, rather than the study authors, made the V and J calls. This table has about 79,000 distinct CDR3 sequences, approximately 8% appearing once. The CDR3 is made up of 19 amino acids. The V end was cut by 1 base, the J end by 0 bases, with 24 bases between. Germline V lookup: CDR1 DFQATT, CDR2 SNEGSKA (reference sequence). Of note for this clonotype: What it binds is unknown.

The TCR was taken from a male donor in good health. Some clones in this sample may be carry-over from other donors' samples. The V call is TRBV20-1, the J call TRBJ1-1; the D is unclear. Sequences were obtained from whole blood. As DNA, the CDR3 is TGCAGTGCTAGAGCCCCGACCGTCAGGCCACGGGGTATGAACACTGAAGCTTTCTTT. Its translation is CSARAPTVRPRGMNTEAFF.